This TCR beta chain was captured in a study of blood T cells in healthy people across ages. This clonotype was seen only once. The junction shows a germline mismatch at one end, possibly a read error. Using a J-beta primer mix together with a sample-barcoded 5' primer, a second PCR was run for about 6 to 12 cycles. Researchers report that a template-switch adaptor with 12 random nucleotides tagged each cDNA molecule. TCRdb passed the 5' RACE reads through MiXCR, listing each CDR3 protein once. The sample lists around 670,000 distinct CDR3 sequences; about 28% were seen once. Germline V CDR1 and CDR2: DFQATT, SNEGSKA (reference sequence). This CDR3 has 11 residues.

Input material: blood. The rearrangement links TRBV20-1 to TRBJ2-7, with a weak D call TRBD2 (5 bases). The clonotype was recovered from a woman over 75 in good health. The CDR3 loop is CSTRINYEQYF. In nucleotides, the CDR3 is TGCAGTACTAGAATAAACTACGAGCAGTACTTC.